The T cell receptor beta chain under discussion was sequenced for a study of shared clonotypes between healthy human individuals. The CDR3 consists of 11 residues. The germline V gene has CDR1 SGHAT and CDR2 FQNNGV. Trimming took off 4 bases at V and 8 bases at J, with 8 bases between the two ends. Of note for this clone: Other DNA sequences from this sample encode an identical CDR3 as well.

Only in-frame clones appear in the TCRdb table, and some are missing; sequencing was by immunoSEQ multiplex PCR. The repertoire has 1 million to 1.3 million clones, approximately 80% of them found once; the top ten carry roughly 0.55%. Sequencing was carried out using memory CD4+ T cells from PBMCs. Stated subset: CD45RA-negative fraction. The sequence came from a man younger than 35 in good health. Some clones in this sample may be carry-over from other donors' samples. J is TRBJ1-2 and V is TRBV11-2; TRBD1 might be the D (6 bases). The CDR3, as DNA: TGTGCCAGCAGCTCAGGGGTAGGCTACACCTTC. Translating gives CASSSGVGYTF.